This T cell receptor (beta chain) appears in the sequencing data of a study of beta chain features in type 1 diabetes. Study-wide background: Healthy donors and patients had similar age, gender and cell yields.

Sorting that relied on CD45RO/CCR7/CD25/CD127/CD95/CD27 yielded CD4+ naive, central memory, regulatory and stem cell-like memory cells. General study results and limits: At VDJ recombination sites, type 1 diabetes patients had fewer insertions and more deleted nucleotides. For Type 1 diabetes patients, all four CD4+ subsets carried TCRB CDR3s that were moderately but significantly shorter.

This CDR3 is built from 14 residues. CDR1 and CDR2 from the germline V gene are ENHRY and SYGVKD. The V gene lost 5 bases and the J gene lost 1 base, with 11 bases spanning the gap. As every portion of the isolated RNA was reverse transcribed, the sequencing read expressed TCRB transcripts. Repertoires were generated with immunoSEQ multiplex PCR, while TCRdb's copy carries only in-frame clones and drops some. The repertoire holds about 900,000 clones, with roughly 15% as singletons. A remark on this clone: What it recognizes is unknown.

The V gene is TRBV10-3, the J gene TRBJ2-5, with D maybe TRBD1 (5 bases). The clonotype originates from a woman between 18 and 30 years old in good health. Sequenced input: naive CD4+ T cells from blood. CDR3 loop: CAISQTERQETQYF. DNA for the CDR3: TGTGCCATCAGTCAGACAGAGCGCCAAGAGACCCAGTACTTC.